A single sample gave rise to the 20 T cell receptor beta chains below, sequenced in a study of blood T cell repertoires in COVID-19. Profiled with immunoSEQ multiplex PCR; TCRdb holds only in-frame clones, not every one. This table holds 150,000 to 200,000 clones, around 74% found once. The material sequenced was peripheral blood. All receptors come from a woman older than 75 with acute or convalescent COVID-19.

The rearrangement joins TRBV10-2 to TRBJ1-5; D might be TRBD1 (6 bases). CDR3 length: 16 amino acids. Trimming left V 1 base short and J 0 bases short, with 10 bases between. Germline V gene data show CDR1 as WSHSY and CDR2 as SAAADI. CDR3 sequence reads: CASSEFRGYSNQPQHF. The CDR3 DNA reads TGCGCCAGCAGTGAGTTCAGGGGATATAGCAATCAGCCCCAGCATTTT.

The chain joins TRBV27 to TRBJ2-7; TRBD1 might be the D (6 bases). CDR1 MNHEY and CDR2 SMNVEV come from the germline V gene (reference sequence). CDR3 length equals 14 residues. The ends were cut back, 5 bases at V and 6 bases at J, with 17 bases in the middle. Written as DNA, the CDR3 is TGTGCCAGCAGTAGGGCAGGGGCAAGTGGCGAGCAGTACTTC. This codes for CASSRAGASGEQYF.

The V call is TRBV28, the J call TRBJ2-1, with TRBD1 matching 8 bases. Germline lookup yields CDR1 MDHEN and CDR2 SYDVKM. V dropped 5 bases and J dropped 6; count of bases not matched to a gene: 6. The CDR3 extends over 14 amino acids. The CDR3 DNA is TGTGCCAGCAGTCAGGGGGCAAAAGGCAATGAGCAGTTCTTC. Protein sequence: CASSQGAKGNEQFF. The entire variable domain, with the rest obtained from reference TRBV28 and TRBJ2-1, is as follows: DVKVTQSSRYLVKRTGEKVFLECVQDMDHENMFWYRQDPGLGLRLIYFSYDVKMKEKGDIPEGYSVSREKKERFSLILESASTNQTSMYLCASSQGAKGNEQFFGPGTRLTVL.

The chain combines TRBV5-1 with TRBJ2-1; tentative D call: TRBD2 (6 bases). In germline, CDR1 is SGHRS, CDR2 YFSETQ. This CDR3 is built from 16 residues. V was shortened by 4 bases and J by 0 bases, with 14 bases between the two germline ends. The CDR3 DNA sequence: TGCGCCAGCAGCGGGGATAGCGGATTCTCCTACAATGAGCAGTTCTTC. It yields the protein CASSGDSGFSYNEQFF.

The chain joins TRBV24-1 to TRBJ2-5; no definite D call. The germline V and J ends were trimmed by 6 bases and 2 bases, with 9 bases remaining between them. Germline CDR1 and CDR2: KGHDR and SFDVKD. This CDR3 region has 13 residues. The CDR3 sequence: CATSRHGQETQYF. In DNA form, the CDR3 reads TGTGCCACCAGTCGACATGGACAAGAGACCCAGTACTTC.

The rearrangement links TRBV12-3 or TRBV12-4 to TRBJ2-7; 8 nucleotides match TRBD1. The length of the CDR3 is 12 residues. The junction had 8 bases not matched to a gene; V was cut back by 6 bases and J by 10 bases. CDR3 DNA: TGTGCCAGCAGGAAGATGACAGGGGAACAGTACTTC. It codes for CASRKMTGEQYF.

The chain combines TRBV28 with TRBJ2-2; TRBD2 agrees at 11 bases. Trimming removed 5 bases from V and 7 bases from J; junction bases left unmatched: 6. Germline values: CDR1 MDHEN, CDR2 SYDVKM. CDR3 length: 15 amino acids. The CDR3 reads CASSSGSGRGGELFF. CDR3 sequence (DNA): TGTGCCAGCAGTAGCGGTAGCGGGAGGGGCGGGGAGCTGTTTTTT.

The chain recombines TRBV6-1 with TRBJ2-1; 10 nucleotides line up with TRBD2. The CDR3 is made up of 16 amino acids. The ends lost 6 bases at V and 4 bases at J; junction bases unmatched: 9. Germline-derived CDR1 and CDR2 are MNHNS and SASEGT. This CDR3 is CASRESGRALYNEQFF. The CDR3 nucleotides read TGTGCCAGCAGGGAAAGCGGGAGGGCCCTTTACAATGAGCAGTTCTTC.

The rearrangement joins TRBV4-3 to TRBJ1-4; 7 bases are a match to TRBD1. The CDR3 is 18 amino acids. CDR1 is LGHNA, CDR2 YSLEER, per germline. The V gene end was trimmed by 5 bases and the J gene end by 6 bases; junction bases not matched to a gene: 18. CDR3 amino acids: CASSENDFRIGGYEKLFF. Written as DNA, the CDR3 is TGCGCCAGCAGCGAAAATGATTTCCGGATAGGGGGCTATGAAAAACTGTTTTTT.

The V and J genes are TRBV13 and TRBJ2-2, with TRBD2 matching over 8 bases. CDR1 is PRHDT, CDR2 FYEKMQ, per germline (reference sequence). Trimming cost V 2 bases and J 5 bases; bases outside gene matches: 4. CDR3 length equals 15 residues. CDR3 DNA: TGTGCCAGCAGCTTAAGCGGGAGAGGGACCGGGGAGCTGTTTTTT. This sequence encodes CASSLSGRGTGELFF.

The genes are TRBV5-1 and TRBJ1-4; 10 bases match TRBD1. The CDR3 length is 16 residues. The V gene end was trimmed by 3 bases and the J gene end by 3 bases; junction bases not matched to a gene: 5. CDR1 and CDR2 (germline): SGHRS, YFSETQ. DNA of the CDR3: TGCGCCAGCAGCTCCTTTGGACAGGGGGCTAATGAAAAACTGTTTTTT. Its translation: CASSSFGQGANEKLFF.

The chain employs TRBV28 and TRBJ1-5; 12 bases fit TRBD1. CDR3 length: 15 amino acids. V lost 5 bases to trimming and J lost 5 bases; unmatched junction nucleotides: 4. In germline, CDR1 is MDHEN, CDR2 SYDVKM. CDR3 in DNA: TGTGCCAGCAGTCGGGGACAGGGGGCCCATCAGCCCCAGCATTTT. As protein: CASSRGQGAHQPQHF. The variable domain in full, with the rest retrieved from reference TRBV28 and TRBJ1-5, is DVKVTQSSRYLVKRTGEKVFLECVQDMDHENMFWYRQDPGLGLRLIYFSYDVKMKEKGDIPEGYSVSREKKERFSLILESASTNQTSMYLCASSRGQGAHQPQHFGDGTRLSIL.

The chain uses TRBV28 and TRBJ2-3, with 8 bases matching TRBD2. CDR1 and CDR2 from the germline V gene are MDHEN and SYDVKM. V lost 4 bases and J lost 2; bases outside the gene matches: 8. The CDR3 is 16 amino acids. CDR3 nucleotide sequence: TGTGCCAGCAGTTCAGCCACTAGCGGAAACACAGATACGCAGTATTTT. Residues: CASSSATSGNTDTQYF.

This clone has a handful of counts. This chain connects TRBV27 to TRBJ1-5, with 7 nucleotides matching TRBD1. Germline assignment: CDR1 MNHEY and CDR2 SMNVEV (reference sequence). This CDR3 has 15 residues. Losses at the gene ends were 6 bases for V and 0 bases for J; bases not matched to a gene: 5. The CDR3 DNA is TGTGCCAGCAGACGATGGGACAGTAGCAATCAGCCCCAGCATTTT. This sequence encodes CASRRWDSSNQPQHF.

The chain combines TRBV5-4 with TRBJ2-1; 12 bases map to TRBD2. Germline V gene sequence: CDR1 SGHNT, CDR2 YYREEE (reference sequence). This CDR3 comprises 16 residues. V lost 3 bases to trimming and J lost 9 bases; unmatched junction nucleotides: 10. In DNA form, the CDR3 reads TGTGCCAGCAGCTGGACTAGCGGGACGCCCTTAGGTGAGCAGTTCTTC. Encoded protein: CASSWTSGTPLGEQFF.

This clone was seen more than once but under ten times. V gene TRBV5-1 combines with J gene TRBJ2-5; D might be TRBD1 (6 bases). Germline values: CDR1 SGHRS, CDR2 YFSETQ. V shed 5 bases and J shed 1 base, with 12 bases lying between them. The CDR3 is 14 amino acids. The chain's CDR3 is CASSRTEPQETQYF. For the CDR3, the DNA is TGCGCCAGCAGTAGGACAGAACCCCAAGAGACCCAGTACTTC.

A few counts support this clone. The chain employs TRBV7-8 and TRBJ1-5, with a tentative D call TRBD1 (6 bases). Trimming stripped 5 bases from V and 7 bases from J, with 12 bases between. CDR3 length equals 13 residues. Per the germline V gene, CDR1 is SGHVS and CDR2 is FQNEAQ. Here the CDR3 reads CASSVQGQQPQHF. Written as DNA, the CDR3 is TGTGCCAGCAGCGTACAGGGCCAACAGCCCCAGCATTTT.

The chain is built from TRBV27 and TRBJ1-1, with D unclear. Trimming removed 5 bases from V and 5 bases from J, with 12 bases in between. From germline, CDR1 is MNHEY and CDR2 SMNVEV (reference sequence). CDR3 length: 13 residues. The CDR3 DNA reads as TGTGCCAGCAGTGACCGACAACGGACTGAAGCTTTCTTT. Its protein is CASSDRQRTEAFF.

The V call is TRBV18, the J call TRBJ2-1; TRBD1 might be the D (6 bases). V lost 3 bases, J lost 1 base, and 10 bases lay in between. CDR1 and CDR2 (germline): KGHSH, LQKENI. The length of the CDR3 is 15 residues. The CDR3 is CASSPLGQSYNEQFF. CDR3 sequence (DNA): TGTGCCAGCTCACCGTTAGGACAGTCCTACAATGAGCAGTTCTTC.

J is TRBJ2-7 and V is TRBV28, with D tentatively TRBD1 (5 bases). Germline values: CDR1 MDHEN, CDR2 SYDVKM. Trimming cost V 7 bases and J 2 bases, with 21 bases left between them. The CDR3 length is 16 residues. Here the CDR3 DNA reads TGTGCCAGCACCCCTGGGGCCATTGCACCCGCCTACGAGCAGTACTTC. This codes for CASTPGAIAPAYEQYF.